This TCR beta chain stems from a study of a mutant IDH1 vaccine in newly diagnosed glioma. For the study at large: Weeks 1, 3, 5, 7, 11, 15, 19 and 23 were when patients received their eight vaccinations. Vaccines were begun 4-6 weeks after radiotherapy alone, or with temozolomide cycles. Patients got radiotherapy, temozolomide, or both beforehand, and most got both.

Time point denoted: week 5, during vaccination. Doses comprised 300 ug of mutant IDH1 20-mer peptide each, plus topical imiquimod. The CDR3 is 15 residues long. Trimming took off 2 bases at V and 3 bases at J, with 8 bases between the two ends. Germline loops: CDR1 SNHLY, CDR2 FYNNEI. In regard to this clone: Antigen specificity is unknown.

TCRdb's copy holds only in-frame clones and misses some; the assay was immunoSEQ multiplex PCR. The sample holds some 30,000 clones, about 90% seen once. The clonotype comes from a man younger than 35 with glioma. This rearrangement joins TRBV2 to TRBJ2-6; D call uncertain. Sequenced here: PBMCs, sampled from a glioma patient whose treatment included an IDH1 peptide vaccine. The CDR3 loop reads CASSELIGGANVLTF. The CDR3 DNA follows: TGTGCCAGCAGTGAACTAATCGGTGGGGCCAACGTCCTGACTTTC.